A selection of T cell receptor beta chains follows, all from one sample in a study of blood T cell repertoires in COVID-19. The repertoire was sequenced with immunoSEQ multiplex PCR; TCRdb's copy has only in-frame clones and lacks some. In the table there are about 300,000 clones, roughly 90% of which are singletons. Sequenced sample: peripheral blood. Receptors were obtained from a man aged 35 to 55 with acute or convalescent COVID-19. The CDR3 runs from the conserved cysteine through the conserved F or W. D genes are given only for firm matches. Size is omitted from some rows. Given values are once, few, many or a class for expanded clones.

- - TRBJ1-2 TRBV5-4 CASSRAGQVTAGYGYTF TGTGCCAGCAGTAGGGCGGGCCAGGTGACTGCGGGTTATGGCTACACCTTC
- TRBD2 TRBJ2-3 TRBV10-3 CAISGTSVPDTQYF TGTGCCATCAGCGGGACTAGCGTCCCAGATACGCAGTATTTT
- TRBD1 TRBJ1-1 TRBV13 CASRSQGAGTEAFF TGTGCCAGCAGATCACAGGGGGCTGGGACTGAAGCTTTCTTT
few TRBD1 TRBJ1-4 TRBV5-1 CASSLAGTDNEKLFF TGCGCCAGCAGCCTGGCTGGGACAGATAATGAAAAACTGTTTTTT
- - TRBJ2-3 TRBV5-1 CASSSNPALRGSDTQYF TGCGCCAGCAGCTCTAACCCAGCGCTGAGGGGGTCAGATACGCAGTATTTT
- - TRBJ1-6 TRBV2 CASTPDYGGSSYSTPLHF TGTGCCAGCACCCCGGACTATGGGGGGTCCTCCTACTCAACACCCCTCCACTTT
- TRBD2 TRBJ2-3 TRBV2 CASSAGGSPSDTQYF TGTGCCAGCAGTGCCGGGGGGTCTCCTTCGGATACGCAGTATTTT
- - TRBJ2-2 TRBV5-1 CASSLQNTGELFF TGCGCCAGCAGCTTGCAGAACACCGGGGAGCTGTTTTTT
- TRBD1 TRBJ2-3 TRBV7-2 CATGTGLSLGDQYF TGTGCCACCGGGACAGGGCTATCATTGGGGGACCAGTATTTT
- - TRBJ1-1 TRBV6-5 CASSNSVDTEAFF TGTGCCAGCAGTAACTCGGTAGACACTGAAGCTTTCTTT
- - TRBJ1-5 TRBV5-1 CASSPKGGAFSNQPQHF TGCGCCAGCAGCCCCAAAGGAGGGGCGTTTAGCAATCAGCCCCAGCATTTT
- - TRBJ2-6 TRBV6-5 CASSWNRAPGANVLTF TGTGCCAGCAGTTGGAACAGGGCTCCGGGGGCCAACGTCCTGACTTTC
- TRBD1 TRBJ1-1 TRBV5-1 CASSTGTGPNTEAFF TGCGCCAGCAGCACTGGGACAGGCCCTAACACTGAAGCTTTCTTT
- TRBD1 TRBJ1-4 TRBV28 CASRRSGQGNEKLFF TGTGCCAGCAGGCGATCGGGACAGGGTAATGAAAAACTGTTTTTT
- TRBD1 TRBJ1-6 TRBV12-5 CASGPWAGGFSPLHF TGTGCTAGTGGCCCGTGGGCAGGGGGCTTTTCACCCCTCCACTTT